This T cell receptor (beta chain) was obtained from a study of blood T cell repertoires in COVID-19. Turning to the study itself: Some COVID-19 samples were acute and others convalescent; all came from the United States, Italy and Spain. PBMCs, B-cell-depleted T cells, or T cells provided the cDNA or gDNA that made up the material.

This CDR3 has 15 residues. Germline V gives CDR1 KGHSH, CDR2 LQKENI. The V gene lost 6 bases and the J gene lost 4 bases, with 16 bases spanning the gap. How the authors handled the data: Amplifying reference gene primers gave estimates of nucleated cell counts. TCRdb keeps only in-frame clones here, not all; method: immunoSEQ multiplex PCR. That table is the source of V, J and clone size, and D and trimming were worked out from the DNA. The top ten clones hold approximately 4.3% of a sample with about 110,000 clones, about three quarters of them seen once. This TCR was recovered from a man between 65 and 85 years old with acute or convalescent COVID-19. The chain has TRBV18 and TRBJ1-5; D is unresolved. Input material: peripheral blood. The chain's CDR3 is CASSNQIEVNQPQHF. The DNA for the CDR3 is TGTGCCAGCTCCAACCAGATAGAGGTGAATCAGCCCCAGCATTTT.